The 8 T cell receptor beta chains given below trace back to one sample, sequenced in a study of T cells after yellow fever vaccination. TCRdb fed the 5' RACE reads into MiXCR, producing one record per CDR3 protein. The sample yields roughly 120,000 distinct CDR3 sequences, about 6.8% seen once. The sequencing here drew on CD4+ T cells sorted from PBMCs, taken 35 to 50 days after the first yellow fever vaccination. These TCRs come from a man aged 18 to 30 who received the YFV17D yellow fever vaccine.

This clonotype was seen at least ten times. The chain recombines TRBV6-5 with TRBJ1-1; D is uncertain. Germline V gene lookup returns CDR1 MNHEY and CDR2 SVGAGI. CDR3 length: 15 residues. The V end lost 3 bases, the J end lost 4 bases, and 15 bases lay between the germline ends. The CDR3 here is CASSYPGGESTEAFF. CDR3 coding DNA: TGTGCCAGCAGTTATCCAGGCGGCGAGAGCACTGAAGCTTTCTTT.

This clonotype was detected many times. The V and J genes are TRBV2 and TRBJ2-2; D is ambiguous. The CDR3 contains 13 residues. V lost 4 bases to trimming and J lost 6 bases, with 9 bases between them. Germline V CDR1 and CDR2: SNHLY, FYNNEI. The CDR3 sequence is CASSGSTAGELFF. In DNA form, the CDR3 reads TGTGCCAGCAGTGGAAGCACTGCCGGGGAGCTGTTTTTT.

The CDR3 loop reads CASSTDSNQPQHF. As DNA, the CDR3 is TGCGCCAGCAGCACGGACTCCAATCAGCCCCAGCATTTT. The rearrangement uses TRBV5-1 and TRBJ1-5; D is undetermined. Germline CDR1 is SGHRS and CDR2 is YFSETQ. Trimming cost V 4 bases and J 3 bases, with 8 bases left between them. The CDR3 spans 13 residues.

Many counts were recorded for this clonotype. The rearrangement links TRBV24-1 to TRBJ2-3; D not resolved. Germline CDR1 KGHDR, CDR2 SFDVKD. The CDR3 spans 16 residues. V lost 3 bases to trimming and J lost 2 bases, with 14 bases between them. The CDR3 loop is CATSDQSAGSTDTQYF. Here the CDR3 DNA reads TGTGCCACCAGTGATCAGTCAGCCGGCTCCACAGATACGCAGTATTTT.

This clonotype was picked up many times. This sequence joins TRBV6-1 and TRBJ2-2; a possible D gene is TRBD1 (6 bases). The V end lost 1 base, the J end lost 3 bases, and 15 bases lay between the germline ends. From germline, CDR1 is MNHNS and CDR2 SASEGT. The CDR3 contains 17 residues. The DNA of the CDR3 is TGTGCCAGCAGTGAAGTTTTAGCGTCAGGGGACACCGGGGAGCTGTTTTTT. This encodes CASSEVLASGDTGELFF.

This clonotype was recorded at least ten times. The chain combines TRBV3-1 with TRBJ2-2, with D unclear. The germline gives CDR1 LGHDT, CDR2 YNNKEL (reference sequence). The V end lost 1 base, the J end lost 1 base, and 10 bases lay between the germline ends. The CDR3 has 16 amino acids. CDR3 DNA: TGTGCCAGCAGCCAAGCCTTCGGCGGGAACACCGGGGAGCTGTTTTTT. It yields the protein CASSQAFGGNTGELFF.

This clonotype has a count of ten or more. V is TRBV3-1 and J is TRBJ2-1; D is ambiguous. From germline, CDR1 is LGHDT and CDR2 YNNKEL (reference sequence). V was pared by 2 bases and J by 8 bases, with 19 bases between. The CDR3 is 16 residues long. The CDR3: CASSQWQANPTDEQFF. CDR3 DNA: TGTGCCAGCAGCCAATGGCAGGCGAACCCGACGGATGAGCAGTTCTTC.

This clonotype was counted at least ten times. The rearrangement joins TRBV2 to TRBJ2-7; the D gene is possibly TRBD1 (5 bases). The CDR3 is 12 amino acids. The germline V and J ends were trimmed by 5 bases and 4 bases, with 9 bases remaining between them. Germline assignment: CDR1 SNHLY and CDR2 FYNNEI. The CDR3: CASSSSGYEQYV. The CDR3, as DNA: TGTGCCAGCAGTTCGTCAGGGTACGAGCAGTACGTC.